This TCR beta chain was recorded in a study of T-cell reconstitution after alpha-beta-depleted transplantation in children. This clonotype was seen a handful of times. Its specificity is not known. Unique molecular identifiers tagged the TCRbeta library. MiXCR, applied by TCRdb to the PCR reads, yields one record per CDR3 protein. The sample has about 300,000 distinct CDR3 sequences; 7.5% to 9% are singletons. Whole-study results and caveats: The main origin of T-cell counts and diversity one year after transplant was newly produced T cells.

The TCR sequence derives from a female patient aged 2-10 years who had a stem cell transplant for Fanconi anemia, so the T cells may come from the graft donor. This sample comprised peripheral blood, obtained 360 days after TCRalphabeta/CD19-depleted stem cell transplant.

CDR3 in amino acids: CASSYPSPRFF. The CDR3 bases are TGTGCCAGCAGTTACCCCAGCCCCCGGTTCTTC. The rearrangement uses TRBV6-2 or TRBV6-3 and TRBJ2-1; no reliable D call. V dropped 2 bases and J dropped 15 bases, with 11 bases sitting between them. Per germline, CDR1 MNHEY and CDR2 SVGEGT. The CDR3 totals 11 residues.